The text below deals with one T cell receptor beta chain. This sample is drawn from a study of Ad26.COV2.S vaccination and SARS-CoV-2 variants. V lost 6 bases to trimming and J lost 6 bases, with 13 bases between them. The CDR3 is made up of 13 amino acids. Germline V lookup: CDR1 LNHDA, CDR2 SQIVND (reference sequence). Documented treatment: some 20 received Ad26.COV2.S at low or high dose, single or two shots; about 5 received placebo; per-sample allocation not given. The study sampled participants on day 63 after the first vaccine or placebo injection. Here immunoSEQ multiplex PCR was the method, and the copy in TCRdb shows in-frame clones only, minus some. The repertoire holds approximately 450,000 clones, with 90% as singletons.

The chain recombines TRBV19 with TRBJ2-3; no reliable D call. The source was peripheral blood, collected in a trial of Ad26.COV2.S vaccine versus placebo. The TCR comes from a person aged 18-60 years who received the Ad26.COV2.S COVID-19 vaccine or a placebo. CDR3 sequence: CASRTPSADTQYF. Here the CDR3 DNA reads TGTGCCAGTAGGACGCCGTCTGCGGATACGCAGTATTTT.